Listed here is a single TCR beta chain. This sample is part of a study of technical replicates of blood from several donors. The repertoire was sequenced with immunoSEQ multiplex PCR; TCRdb's copy has only in-frame clones and lacks some. Of some 91,000 clones detected, 95% appear once; the ten largest clones hold about 0.21%. The TCR was taken from a human donor in good health. Sequencing was performed on T cells isolated from PBMCs.

CDR3 DNA: TGTGCCAGCAGCTTAAGCAGGGGATCATACTCCTACGAGCAGTACTTC. Translated: CASSLSRGSYSYEQYF. V and J are TRBV13 and TRBJ2-7; tentative D call: TRBD1 (6 bases). This CDR3 is 16 amino acids long. V was trimmed by 2 bases and J by 0 bases, leaving 14 bases between them. Germline-derived CDR1 and CDR2 are PRHDT and FYEKMQ (reference sequence).